This entry describes one T cell receptor beta chain. These data belong to a study of blood T cell repertoires in COVID-19. Study-level information: Acute-phase and convalescent COVID-19 samples originated in the United States, Italy and Spain. Sample material is recorded as cDNA or gDNA derived from T cells, B-cell-depleted T cells, or PBMCs.

Trimming pared 0 bases from V and 7 bases from J, leaving 13 bases between. The CDR3 runs 14 residues. Germline-derived CDR1 and CDR2 are SGHNT and YYREEE (reference sequence). Authors' methods: Reference gene primer amplification gave estimated nucleated cell counts. Sequencing used immunoSEQ multiplex PCR; TCRdb keeps in-frame clones, though not all of them. V and J calls and clone size follow that table, whereas D and trimming were derived from the DNA. Among 200,000 to 250,000 clones listed, 88% were seen once. This TCR came from a woman aged 60-75 years with acute or convalescent COVID-19. Sequencing used peripheral blood. The chain uses TRBV5-4 and TRBJ1-2; the D gene is possibly TRBD1 (5 bases). The CDR3 region has the DNA TGTGCCAGCAGCTTGGACCGGGGGGTGGGTGGCTACACCTTC. It specifies CASSLDRGVGGYTF.